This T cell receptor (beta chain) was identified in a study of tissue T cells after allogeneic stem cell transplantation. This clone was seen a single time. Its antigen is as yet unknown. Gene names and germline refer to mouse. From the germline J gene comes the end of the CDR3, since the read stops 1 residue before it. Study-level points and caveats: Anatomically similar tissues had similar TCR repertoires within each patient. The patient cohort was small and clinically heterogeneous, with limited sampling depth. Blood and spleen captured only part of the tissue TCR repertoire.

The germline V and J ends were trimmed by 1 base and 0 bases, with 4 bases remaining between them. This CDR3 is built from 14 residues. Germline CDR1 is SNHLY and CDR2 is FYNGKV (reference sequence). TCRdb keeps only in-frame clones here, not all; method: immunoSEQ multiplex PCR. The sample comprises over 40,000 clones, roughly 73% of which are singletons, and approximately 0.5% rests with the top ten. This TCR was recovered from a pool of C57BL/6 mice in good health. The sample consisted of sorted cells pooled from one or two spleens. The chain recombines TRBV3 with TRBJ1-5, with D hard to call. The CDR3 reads CASSLGINNQAPLF. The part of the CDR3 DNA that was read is TGTGCCAGCAGCTTAGGCATTAACAACCAGGCTCCGCTT.